The present entry profiles one TCR beta chain with its context. The record originates from a study of blood T cells in healthy people across ages. A sample-barcoded 5' primer and a J-beta primer mix were used in a second PCR of about 6 to 12 cycles. One entry per CDR3 protein, called by TCRdb with MiXCR from the 5' RACE reads. The sample comprises fewer than 1,000,000 distinct CDR3 sequences, 46% of which are singletons, and less than 20% rests with the top ten. The V end was cut by 4 bases, the J end by 0 bases, with 10 bases between. The CDR3 is 13 residues long. CDR1 SQVTM and CDR2 ANQGSEA come from the germline V gene.

Sequencing used blood. The chain carries TRBV29-1 and TRBJ2-7, with D possibly TRBD1 on 6 matching bases. The source of this sequence is a man of 80 years or more in good health. This CDR3 is CSVGDTSSYEQYF. DNA of the CDR3: TGCAGCGTTGGGGACACCAGCTCCTACGAGCAGTACTTC.